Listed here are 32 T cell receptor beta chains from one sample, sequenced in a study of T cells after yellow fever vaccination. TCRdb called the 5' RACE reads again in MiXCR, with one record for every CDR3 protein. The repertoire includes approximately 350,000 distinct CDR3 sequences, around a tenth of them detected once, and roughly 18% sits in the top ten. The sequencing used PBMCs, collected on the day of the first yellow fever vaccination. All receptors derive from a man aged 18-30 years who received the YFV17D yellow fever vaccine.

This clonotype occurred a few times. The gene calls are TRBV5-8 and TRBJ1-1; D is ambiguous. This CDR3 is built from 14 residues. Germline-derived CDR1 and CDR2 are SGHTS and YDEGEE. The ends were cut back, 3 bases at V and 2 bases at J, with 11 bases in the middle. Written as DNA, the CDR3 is TGTGCCAGCAGCTCGGACTGGGCTAACACTGAAGCTTTCTTT. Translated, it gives CASSSDWANTEAFF. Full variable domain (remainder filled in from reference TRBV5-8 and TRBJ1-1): EAGVTQSPTHLIKTRGQQATLRCSPISGHTSVYWYQQALGLGLQFLLWYDEGEERNRGNFPPRFSGRQFPNYSSELNVNALELEDSALYLCASSSDWANTEAFFGQGTRLTVV.

The chain's CDR3 is CASSLLYGDDRAGNTIYF. As DNA, the CDR3 is TGTGCCAGCAGCTTGCTCTATGGCGACGACAGGGCTGGAAACACCATATATTTT. The chain combines TRBV11-1 with TRBJ1-3; TRBD1 matches 7 bases. The J segment lost 2 bases and the V segment lost 3 bases, leaving 13 bases of the junction unmatched. This CDR3 region has 18 residues. In germline, CDR1 is SGHAT, CDR2 FQDESV (reference sequence).

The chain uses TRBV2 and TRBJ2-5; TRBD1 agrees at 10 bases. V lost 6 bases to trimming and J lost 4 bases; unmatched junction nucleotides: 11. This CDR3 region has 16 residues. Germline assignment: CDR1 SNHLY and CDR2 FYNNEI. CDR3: CASRKAGTGDRETQYF. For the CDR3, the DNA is TGTGCCAGCAGAAAAGCCGGGACAGGGGATCGAGAGACCCAGTACTTC.

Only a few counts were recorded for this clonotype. The CDR3 spells CASSLEQGNSPLHF. In DNA form, the CDR3 reads TGTGCCAGCAGCTTGGAACAGGGGAATTCACCCCTCCACTTT. This chain connects TRBV5-8 to TRBJ1-6; 7 bases fit TRBD1. CDR3 size: 14 residues. Trimming took 0 bases from V and 7 from J; bases not matched to a gene: 1. Per the germline V gene, CDR1 is SGHTS and CDR2 is YDEGEE. Variable domain in full (rest from reference TRBV5-8 and TRBJ1-6): EAGVTQSPTHLIKTRGQQATLRCSPISGHTSVYWYQQALGLGLQFLLWYDEGEERNRGNFPPRFSGRQFPNYSSELNVNALELEDSALYLCASSLEQGNSPLHFGNGTRLTVT.

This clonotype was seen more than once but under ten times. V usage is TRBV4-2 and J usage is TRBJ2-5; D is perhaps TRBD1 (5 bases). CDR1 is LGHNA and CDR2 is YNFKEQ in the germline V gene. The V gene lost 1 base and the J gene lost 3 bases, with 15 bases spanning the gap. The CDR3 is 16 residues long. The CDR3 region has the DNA TGTGCCAGCAGCCAAGTCCAGGGTTTAGGGAAAGAGACCCAGTACTTC. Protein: CASSQVQGLGKETQYF.

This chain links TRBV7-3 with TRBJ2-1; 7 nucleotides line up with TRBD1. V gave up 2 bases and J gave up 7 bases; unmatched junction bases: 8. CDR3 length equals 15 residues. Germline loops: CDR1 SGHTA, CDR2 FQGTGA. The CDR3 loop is CASSLAAGGFNEQFF. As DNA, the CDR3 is TGTGCCAGCAGCTTAGCCGCAGGGGGTTTTAATGAGCAGTTCTTC. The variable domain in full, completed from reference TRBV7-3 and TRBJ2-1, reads GAGVSQTPSNKVTEKGKYVELRCDPISGHTALYWYRQSLGQGPEFLIYFQGTGAADDSGLPNDRFFAVRPEGSVSTLKIQRTERGDSAVYLCASSLAAGGFNEQFFGPGTRLTVL.

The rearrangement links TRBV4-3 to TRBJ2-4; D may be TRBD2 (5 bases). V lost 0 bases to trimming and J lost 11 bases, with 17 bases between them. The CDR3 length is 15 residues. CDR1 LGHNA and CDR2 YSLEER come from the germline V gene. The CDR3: CASSQDRVGLGVQYF. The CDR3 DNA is TGCGCCAGCAGCCAAGATCGGGTCGGTTTGGGAGTTCAGTACTTC.

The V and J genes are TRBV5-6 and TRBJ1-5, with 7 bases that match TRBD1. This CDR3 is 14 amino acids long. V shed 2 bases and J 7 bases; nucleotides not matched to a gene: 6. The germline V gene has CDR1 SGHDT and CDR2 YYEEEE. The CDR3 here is CASSFAQGNQPQHF. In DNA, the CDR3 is TGTGCCAGCAGCTTTGCACAGGGGAACCAGCCCCAGCATTTT.

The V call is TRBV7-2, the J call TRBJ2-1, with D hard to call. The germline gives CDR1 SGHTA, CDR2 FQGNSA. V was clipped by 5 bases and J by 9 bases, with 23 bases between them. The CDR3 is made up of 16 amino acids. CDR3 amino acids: CASSVGFKVRLREQFF. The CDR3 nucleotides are TGTGCCAGCAGCGTAGGCTTTAAGGTTCGGCTCCGTGAGCAGTTCTTC. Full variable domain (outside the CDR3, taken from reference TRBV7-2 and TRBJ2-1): GAGVSQSPSNKVTEKGKDVELRCDPISGHTALYWYRQSLGQGLEFLIYFQGNSAPDKSGLPSDRFSAERTGGSVSTLTIQRTQQEDSAVYLCASSVGFKVRLREQFFGPGTRLTVL.

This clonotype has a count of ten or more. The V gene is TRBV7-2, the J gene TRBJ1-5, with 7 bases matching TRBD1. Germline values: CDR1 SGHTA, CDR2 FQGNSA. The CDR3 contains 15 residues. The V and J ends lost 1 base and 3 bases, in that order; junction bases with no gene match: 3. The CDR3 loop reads CASSLGGGLNQPQHF. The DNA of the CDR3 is TGTGCCAGCAGCTTAGGAGGGGGCCTCAATCAGCCCCAGCATTTT.

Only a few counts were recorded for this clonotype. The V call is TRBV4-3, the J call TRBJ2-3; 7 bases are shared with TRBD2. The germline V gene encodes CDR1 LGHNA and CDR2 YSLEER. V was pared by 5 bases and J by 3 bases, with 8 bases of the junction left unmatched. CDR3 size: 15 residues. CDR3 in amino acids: CASSDRAGLTDTQYF. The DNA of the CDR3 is TGCGCCAGCAGCGACAGAGCGGGGTTAACAGATACGCAGTATTTT.

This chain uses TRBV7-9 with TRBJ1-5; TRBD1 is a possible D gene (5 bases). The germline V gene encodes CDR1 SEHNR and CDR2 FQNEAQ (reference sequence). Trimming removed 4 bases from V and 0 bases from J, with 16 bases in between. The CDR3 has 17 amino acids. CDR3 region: CASSWAGGPYSNQPQHF. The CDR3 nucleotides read TGTGCCAGCAGCTGGGCTGGGGGACCCTATAGCAATCAGCCCCAGCATTTT.

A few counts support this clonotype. This CDR3 is CASSLEGTSGVEQYF. CDR3 DNA: TGTGCCAGCAGCTTAGAAGGGACTAGCGGGGTGGAGCAGTACTTC. The rearrangement uses TRBV7-9 and TRBJ2-7, with 13 positions matching TRBD2. The V gene's germline CDR1 is SEHNR and CDR2 FQNEAQ (reference sequence). Trimming at V came to 1 base and at J to 7 bases, leaving 4 bases not matched to a gene. The CDR3 runs to 15 residues.

DNA for the CDR3: TGTGCCAGCAGCTTAGAGTCCGGGGATACGCAGTATTTT. Protein product: CASSLESGDTQYF. The chain links TRBV7-2 to TRBJ2-3; D gene unclear. The CDR3 length is 13 residues. Between the trimmed V and J ends, which lost 1 base and 6 bases, there was a span of 8 bases. Per germline, CDR1 SGHTA and CDR2 FQGNSA.

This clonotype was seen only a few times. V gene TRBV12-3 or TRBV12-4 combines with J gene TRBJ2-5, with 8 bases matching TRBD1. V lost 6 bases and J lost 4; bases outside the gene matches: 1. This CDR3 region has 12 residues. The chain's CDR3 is CASRGQGETQYF. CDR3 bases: TGTGCCAGCAGAGGACAGGGAGAGACCCAGTACTTC.

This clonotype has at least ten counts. CDR3 loop: CASSSSGGETQYF. The DNA of the CDR3 is TGTGCCAGCAGCTCTAGCGGGGGAGAGACCCAGTACTTC. The V and J genes are TRBV7-9 and TRBJ2-5, with 10 bases identical to TRBD2. Germline V lookup: CDR1 SEHNR, CDR2 FQNEAQ (reference sequence). V shed 4 bases, J shed 4 bases, and the junction held 0 bases outside the gene matches. The CDR3 spans 13 residues. The full variable domain, in which reference TRBV7-9 and TRBJ2-5 provide the parts outside the CDR3, is DTGVSQNPRHKITKRGQNVTFRCDPISEHNRLYWYRQTLGQGPEFLTYFQNEAQLEKSRLLSDRFSAERPKGSFSTLEIQRTEQGDSAMYLCASSSSGGETQYFGPGTRLLVL.

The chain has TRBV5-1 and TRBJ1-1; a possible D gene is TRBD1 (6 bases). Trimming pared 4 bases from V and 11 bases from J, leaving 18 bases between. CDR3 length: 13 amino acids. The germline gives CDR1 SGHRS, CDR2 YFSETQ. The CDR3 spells CASSVQGGSSAFF. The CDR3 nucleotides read TGCGCCAGCAGCGTACAGGGAGGTTCGTCGGCTTTCTTT.

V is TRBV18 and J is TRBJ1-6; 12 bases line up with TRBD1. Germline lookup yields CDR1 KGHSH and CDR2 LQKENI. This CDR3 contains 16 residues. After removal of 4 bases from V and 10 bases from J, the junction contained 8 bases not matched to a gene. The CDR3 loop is CASSLRPGTGGSPLHF. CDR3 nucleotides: TGTGCCAGCTCACTGCGGCCCGGGACAGGGGGCTCACCCCTCCACTTT.

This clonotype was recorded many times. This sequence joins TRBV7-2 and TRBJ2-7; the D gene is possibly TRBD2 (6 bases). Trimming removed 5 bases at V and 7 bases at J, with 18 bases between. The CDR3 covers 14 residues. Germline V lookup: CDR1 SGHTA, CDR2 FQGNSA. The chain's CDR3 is CASSGDGGLLEQYF. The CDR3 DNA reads TGTGCCAGCAGCGGGGACGGGGGTCTATTAGAGCAGTACTTC.

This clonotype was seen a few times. The DNA for the CDR3 is TGTGCCAGCAGCGTTCTAGCGGGGGGGCCGAATACGCAGTATTTT. It codes for CASSVLAGGPNTQYF. The chain uses TRBV9 and TRBJ2-3, with 12 bases lining up with TRBD2. The germline gives CDR1 SGDLS, CDR2 YYNGEE. V shed 2 bases and J 7 bases; nucleotides not matched to a gene: 5. CDR3 size: 15 residues.

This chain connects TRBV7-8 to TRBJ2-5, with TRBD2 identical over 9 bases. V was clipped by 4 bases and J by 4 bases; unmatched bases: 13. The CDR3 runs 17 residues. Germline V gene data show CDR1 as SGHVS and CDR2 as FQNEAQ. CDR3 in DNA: TGTGCCAGCAGCTCAGCGGGGGGCCAGGGGGTGTTAGAGACCCAGTACTTC. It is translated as CASSSAGGQGVLETQYF.

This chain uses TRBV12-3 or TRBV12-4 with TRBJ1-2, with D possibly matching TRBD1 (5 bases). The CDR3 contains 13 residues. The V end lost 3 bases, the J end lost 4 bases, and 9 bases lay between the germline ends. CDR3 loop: CASSFLGTYGYTF. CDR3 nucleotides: TGTGCCAGCAGTTTTTTAGGGACCTATGGCTACACCTTC.

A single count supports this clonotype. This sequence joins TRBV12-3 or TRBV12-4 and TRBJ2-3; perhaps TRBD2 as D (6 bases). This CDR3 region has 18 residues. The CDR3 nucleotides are TGTACCTGCAGTCACACACTAATCAGCGGGCTTAGCACAGATACGCAGTATTTT. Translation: CTCSHTLISGLSTDTQYF.

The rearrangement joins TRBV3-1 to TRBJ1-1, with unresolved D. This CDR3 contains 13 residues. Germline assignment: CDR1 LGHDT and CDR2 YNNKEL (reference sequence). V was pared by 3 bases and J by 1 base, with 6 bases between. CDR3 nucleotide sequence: TGTGCCAGCAGCCACCAGCCGAACACTGAAGCTTTCTTT. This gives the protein CASSHQPNTEAFF.

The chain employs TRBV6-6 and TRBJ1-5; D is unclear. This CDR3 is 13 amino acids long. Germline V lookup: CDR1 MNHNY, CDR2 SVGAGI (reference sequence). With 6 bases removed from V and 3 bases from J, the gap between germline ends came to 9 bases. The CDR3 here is CASRRRDNQPQHF. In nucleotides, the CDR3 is TGTGCCAGCAGGCGACGGGACAATCAGCCCCAGCATTTT.

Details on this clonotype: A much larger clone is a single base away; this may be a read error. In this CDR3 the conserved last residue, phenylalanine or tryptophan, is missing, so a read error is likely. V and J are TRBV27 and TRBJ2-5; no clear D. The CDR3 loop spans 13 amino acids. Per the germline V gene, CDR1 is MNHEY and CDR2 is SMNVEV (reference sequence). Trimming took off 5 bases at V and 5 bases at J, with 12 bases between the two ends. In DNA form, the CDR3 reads TGTGCCAGCAGTCCTCGGACGCGGGAGACCCAGTACTTA. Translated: CASSPRTRETQYL.

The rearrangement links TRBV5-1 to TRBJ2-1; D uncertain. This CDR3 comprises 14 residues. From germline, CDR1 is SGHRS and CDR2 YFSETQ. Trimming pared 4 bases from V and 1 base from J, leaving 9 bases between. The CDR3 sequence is CASSGEPSYNEQFF. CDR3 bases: TGCGCCAGCAGCGGGGAACCATCCTACAATGAGCAGTTCTTC.

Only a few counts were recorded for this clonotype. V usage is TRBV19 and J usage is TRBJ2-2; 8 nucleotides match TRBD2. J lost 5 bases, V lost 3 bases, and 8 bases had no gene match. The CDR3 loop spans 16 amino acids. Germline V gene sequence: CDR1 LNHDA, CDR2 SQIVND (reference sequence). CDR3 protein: CASSIRPAGETGELFF. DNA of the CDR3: TGTGCCAGTAGTATCCGTCCAGCGGGGGAGACCGGGGAGCTGTTTTTT. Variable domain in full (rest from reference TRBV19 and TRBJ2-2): DGGITQSPKYLFRKEGQNVTLSCEQNLNHDAMYWYRQDPGQGLRLIYYSQIVNDFQKGDIAEGYSVSREKKESFPLTVTSAQKNPTAFYLCASSIRPAGETGELFFGEGSRLTVL.

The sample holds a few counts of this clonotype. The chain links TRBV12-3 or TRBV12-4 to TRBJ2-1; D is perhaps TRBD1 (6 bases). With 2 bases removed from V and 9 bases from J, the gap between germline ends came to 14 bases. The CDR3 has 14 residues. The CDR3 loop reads CASSLNPRGSEQFF. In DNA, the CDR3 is TGTGCCAGCAGTTTAAATCCCAGGGGAAGTGAGCAGTTCTTC.

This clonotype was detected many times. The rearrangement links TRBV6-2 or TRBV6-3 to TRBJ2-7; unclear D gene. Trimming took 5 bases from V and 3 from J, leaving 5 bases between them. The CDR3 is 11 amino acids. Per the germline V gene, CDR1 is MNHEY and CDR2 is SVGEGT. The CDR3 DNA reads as TGTGCCAGCAGTCAGATCTACGAGCAGTACTTC. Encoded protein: CASSQIYEQYF.

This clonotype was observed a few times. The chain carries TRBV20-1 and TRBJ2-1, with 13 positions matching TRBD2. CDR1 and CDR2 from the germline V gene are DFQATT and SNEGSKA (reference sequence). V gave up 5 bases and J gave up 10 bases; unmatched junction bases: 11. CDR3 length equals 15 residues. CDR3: CSAPAGTSGAGEQFF. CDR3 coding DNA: TGCAGTGCTCCTGCCGGGACTAGCGGGGCCGGGGAGCAGTTCTTC.

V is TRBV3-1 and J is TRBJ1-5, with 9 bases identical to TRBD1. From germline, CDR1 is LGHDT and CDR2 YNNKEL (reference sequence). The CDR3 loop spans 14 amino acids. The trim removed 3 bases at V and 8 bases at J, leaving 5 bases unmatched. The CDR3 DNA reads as TGTGCCAGCAGCCAGGGACAGGGCTGGGAGCCCCAGCATTTT. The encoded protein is CASSQGQGWEPQHF.